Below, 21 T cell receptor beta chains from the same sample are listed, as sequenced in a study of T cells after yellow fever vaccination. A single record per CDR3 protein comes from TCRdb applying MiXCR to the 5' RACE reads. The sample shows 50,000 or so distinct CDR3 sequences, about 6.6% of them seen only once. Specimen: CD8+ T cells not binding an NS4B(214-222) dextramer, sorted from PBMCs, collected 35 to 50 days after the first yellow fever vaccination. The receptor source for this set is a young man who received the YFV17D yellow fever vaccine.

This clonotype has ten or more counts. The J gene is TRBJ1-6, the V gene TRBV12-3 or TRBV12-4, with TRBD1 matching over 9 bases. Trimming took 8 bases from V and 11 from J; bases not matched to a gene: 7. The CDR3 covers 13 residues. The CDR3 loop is CASGQGIIAPLHF. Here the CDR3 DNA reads TGTGCCAGCGGACAGGGGATAATTGCACCCCTCCACTTT.

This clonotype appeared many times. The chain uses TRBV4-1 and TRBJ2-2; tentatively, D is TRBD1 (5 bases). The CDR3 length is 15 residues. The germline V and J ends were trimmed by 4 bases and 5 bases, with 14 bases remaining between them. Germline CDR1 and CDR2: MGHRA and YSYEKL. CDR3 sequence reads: CASSLGAGQTGELFF. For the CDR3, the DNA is TGCGCCAGCAGCCTAGGGGCAGGGCAGACCGGGGAGCTGTTTTTT.

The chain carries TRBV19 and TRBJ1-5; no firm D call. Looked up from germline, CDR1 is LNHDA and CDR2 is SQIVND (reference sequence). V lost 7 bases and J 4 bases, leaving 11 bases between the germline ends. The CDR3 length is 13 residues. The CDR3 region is CASTDVGNQPQHF. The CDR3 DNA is TGTGCCAGTACGGATGTAGGAAATCAGCCCCAGCATTTT.

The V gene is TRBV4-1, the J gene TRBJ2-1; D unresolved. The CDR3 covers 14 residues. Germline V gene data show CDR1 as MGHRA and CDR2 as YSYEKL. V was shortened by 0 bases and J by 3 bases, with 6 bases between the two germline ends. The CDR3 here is CASSQDADYNEQFF. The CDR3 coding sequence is TGCGCCAGCAGCCAAGACGCCGACTACAATGAGCAGTTCTTC.

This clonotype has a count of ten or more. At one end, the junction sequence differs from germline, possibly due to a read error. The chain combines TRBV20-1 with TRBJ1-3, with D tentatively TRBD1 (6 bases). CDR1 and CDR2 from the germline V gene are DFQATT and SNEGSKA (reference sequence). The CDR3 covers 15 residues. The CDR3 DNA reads TGCAGTGCCAGAGGGGACACTGACTCTGGAAACACCATATATTTT. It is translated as CSARGDTDSGNTIYF.

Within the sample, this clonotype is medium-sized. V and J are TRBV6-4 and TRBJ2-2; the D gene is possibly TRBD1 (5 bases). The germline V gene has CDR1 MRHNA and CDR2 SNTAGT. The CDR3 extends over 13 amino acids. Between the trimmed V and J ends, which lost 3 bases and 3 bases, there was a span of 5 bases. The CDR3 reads CASSEGDTGELFF. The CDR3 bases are TGTGCCAGCAGTGAAGGGGACACCGGGGAGCTGTTTTTT.

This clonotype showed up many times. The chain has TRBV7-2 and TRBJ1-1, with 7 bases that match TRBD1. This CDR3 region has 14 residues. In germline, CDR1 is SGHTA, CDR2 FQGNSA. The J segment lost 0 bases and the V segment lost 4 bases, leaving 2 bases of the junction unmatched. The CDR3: CASSSTGMNTEAFF. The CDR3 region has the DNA TGTGCCAGCAGCTCGACAGGGATGAACACTGAAGCTTTCTTT.

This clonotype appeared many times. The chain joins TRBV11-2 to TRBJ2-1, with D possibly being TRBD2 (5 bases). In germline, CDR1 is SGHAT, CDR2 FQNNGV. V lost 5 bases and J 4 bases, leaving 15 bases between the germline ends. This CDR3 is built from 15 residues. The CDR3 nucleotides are TGTGCCAGCAGCCGCGGCGAGGACTTGTACAATGAGCAGTTCTTC. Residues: CASSRGEDLYNEQFF.

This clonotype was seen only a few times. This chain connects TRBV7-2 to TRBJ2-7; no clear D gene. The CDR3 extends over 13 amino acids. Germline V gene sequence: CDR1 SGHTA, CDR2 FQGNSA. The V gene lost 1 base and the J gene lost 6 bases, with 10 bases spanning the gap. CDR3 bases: TGTGCCAGCAGCTTAGGGTCCGGTGGCGAGCAGTACGTC. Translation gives CASSLGSGGEQYV.

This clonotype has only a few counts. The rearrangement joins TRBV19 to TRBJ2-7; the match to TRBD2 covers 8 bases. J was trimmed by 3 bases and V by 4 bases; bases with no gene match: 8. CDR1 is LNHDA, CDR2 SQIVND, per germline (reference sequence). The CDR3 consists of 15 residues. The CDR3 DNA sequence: TGTGCCAGTAGTACGGGAGGGGCAGGAAACTACGAGCAGTACTTC. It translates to CASSTGGAGNYEQYF.

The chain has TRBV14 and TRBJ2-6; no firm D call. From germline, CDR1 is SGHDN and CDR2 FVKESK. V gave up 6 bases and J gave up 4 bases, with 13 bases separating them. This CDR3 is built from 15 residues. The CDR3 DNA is TGTGCCAGCAGTGGCCCGGGTCTGGGGGCCAACGTCCTGACTTTC. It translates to CASSGPGLGANVLTF. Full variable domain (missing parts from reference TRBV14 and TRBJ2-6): EAGVTQFPSHSVIEKGQTVTLRCDPISGHDNLYWYRRVMGKEIKFLLHFVKESKQDESGMPNNRFLAERTGGTYSTLKVQPAELEDSGVYFCASSGPGLGANVLTFGAGSRLTVL.

CDR3 protein: CASSLVIEAGELFF. CDR3 nucleotides: TGTGCCAGCAGCTTAGTAATAGAGGCCGGGGAGCTGTTTTTT. The chain is built from TRBV7-6 and TRBJ2-2; D is unresolved. CDR1 SGHVS and CDR2 FNYEAQ come from the germline V gene. The CDR3 is 14 amino acids. Trimming stripped 1 base from V and 6 bases from J, with 9 bases between.

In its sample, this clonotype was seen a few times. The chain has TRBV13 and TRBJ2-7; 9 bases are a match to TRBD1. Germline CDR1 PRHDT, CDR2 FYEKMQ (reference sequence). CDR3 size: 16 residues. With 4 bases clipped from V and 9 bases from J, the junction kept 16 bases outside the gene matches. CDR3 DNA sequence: TGTGCCAGCAGCTCCCCAGAAGGGACAGGGAAGTGGGTGCAGTACTTC. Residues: CASSSPEGTGKWVQYF.

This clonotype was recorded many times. The CDR3 DNA is TGTGCCAGCAGCTTGTTGAATGGACAGACGCCCTACGAGCAGTACGTC. It translates to CASSLLNGQTPYEQYV. The V gene is TRBV5-4, the J gene TRBJ2-7; D possibly corresponds to TRBD1 (6 bases). The CDR3 loop spans 16 amino acids. Germline V gene lookup returns CDR1 SGHNT and CDR2 YYREEE (reference sequence). Trimming removed 1 base from V and 2 bases from J, with 16 bases in between.

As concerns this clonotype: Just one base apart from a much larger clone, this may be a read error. The CDR3 DNA reads as TGTGCCAGCAGACCGTCCGGGGGGGTAACCTACAATGAGCAGTTCTTC. Translated, it gives CASRPSGGVTYNEQFF. The gene calls are TRBV12-3 or TRBV12-4 and TRBJ2-1; 8 nucleotides align to TRBD2. This CDR3 spans 16 amino acids. The J segment lost 2 bases and the V segment lost 6 bases, leaving 9 bases of the junction unmatched.

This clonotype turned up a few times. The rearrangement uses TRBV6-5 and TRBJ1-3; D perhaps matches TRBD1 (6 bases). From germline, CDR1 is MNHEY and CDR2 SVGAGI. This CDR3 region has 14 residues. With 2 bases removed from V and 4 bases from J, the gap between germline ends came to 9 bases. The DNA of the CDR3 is TGTGCCAGCAGTTACAATGGACAGGGAAACACCATATATTTT. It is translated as CASSYNGQGNTIYF.

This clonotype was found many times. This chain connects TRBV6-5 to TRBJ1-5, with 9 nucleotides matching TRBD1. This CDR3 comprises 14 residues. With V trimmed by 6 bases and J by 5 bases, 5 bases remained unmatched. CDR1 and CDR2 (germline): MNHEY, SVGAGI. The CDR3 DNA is TGTGCCAGCAGCTCACAGGGGGCATATCAGCCCCAGCATTTT. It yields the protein CASSSQGAYQPQHF.

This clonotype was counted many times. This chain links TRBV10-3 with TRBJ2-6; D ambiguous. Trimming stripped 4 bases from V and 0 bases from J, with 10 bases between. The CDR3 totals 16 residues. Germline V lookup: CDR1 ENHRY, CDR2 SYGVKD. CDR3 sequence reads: CAISGTAVSGANVLTF. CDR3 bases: TGTGCCATCAGTGGGACGGCCGTCTCTGGGGCCAACGTCCTGACTTTC.

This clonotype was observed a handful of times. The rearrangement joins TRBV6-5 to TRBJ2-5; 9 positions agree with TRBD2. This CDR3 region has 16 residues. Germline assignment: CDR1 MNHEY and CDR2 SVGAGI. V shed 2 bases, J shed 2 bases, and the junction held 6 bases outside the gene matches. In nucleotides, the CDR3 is TGTGCCAGCAGTTACAGCGCTAGCGGGGTACAAGAGACCCAGTACTTC. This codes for CASSYSASGVQETQYF.

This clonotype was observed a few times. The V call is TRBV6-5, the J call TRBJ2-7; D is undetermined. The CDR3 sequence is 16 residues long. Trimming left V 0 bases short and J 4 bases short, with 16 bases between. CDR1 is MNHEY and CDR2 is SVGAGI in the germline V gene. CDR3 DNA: TGTGCCAGCAGTTACTCTCGGGTTCTCCCTTTGTACGAGCAGTACTTC. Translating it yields CASSYSRVLPLYEQYF.

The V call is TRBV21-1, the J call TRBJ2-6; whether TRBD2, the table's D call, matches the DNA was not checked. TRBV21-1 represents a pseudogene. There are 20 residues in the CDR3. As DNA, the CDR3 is TGTGCCAGCAGCAAAGGCGGGGGGATAGAACACGACTCTGGGGCCAACGTCCTGACTTTC. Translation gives CASSKGGGIEHDSGANVLTF.